The source of this TCR beta chain is a study of tumor and adjacent non-tumor tissue in lung cancer. RNA was extracted from bulk tissue without any cell sorting. Three rounds of nested PCR, following a modified ARM-PCR protocol, produced the TCRbeta library. From the multiplex PCR reads, TCRdb called clonotypes with MiXCR, one entry per CDR3 protein. The table shows about 110,000 distinct CDR3 sequences, with 60% to 80% occurring only once. This receptor was identified in a woman aged 60-70 years with non-small cell lung cancer. Specimen: lung tumor tissue.

The CDR3 DNA reads as TGTGCCAGCAGCTTCAGTCTGAAACAAGAGACCCAGTACTTC. Translating gives CASSFSLKQETQYF. The V gene is TRBV7-9, the J gene TRBJ2-5; D uncertain. CDR3 size: 14 residues. With 3 bases removed from V and 2 bases from J, the gap between germline ends came to 10 bases. CDR1 is SEHNR and CDR2 is FQNEAQ in the germline V gene (reference sequence).